The rows below give T cell receptor beta chains drawn from one sample of a study of regulatory T cells in long-lasting Graves disease. MiXCR was run by TCRdb on the multiplex PCR reads, yielding one entry per CDR3 protein. This sample has roughly 500,000 distinct CDR3 sequences, with around 15% found just once. These data were also filed under a second study, of T cells in Graves' hyperthyroidism and ophthalmopathy.

Sample: peripheral blood mononuclear cells (PBMCs), taken at new diagnosis, from a patient treated with antithyroid drugs. These receptors all come from a woman between 50 and 59 years old with Graves disease. CDR3s include the opening cysteine and the closing phenylalanine or tryptophan. D genes are given only for firm matches. The size field is filled for only some rows; it gives once, few, many or a size class.

NA TRBJ2-1 TRBV20-1 many CSASGGRRPYNEQFF TGCAGTGCTAGTGGCGGGCGGAGGCCGTACAATGAGCAGTTCTTC
TRBD1 TRBJ2-5 TRBV18 many CASSPQADRAETQYF TGTGCCAGCTCACCCCAGGCAGACAGGGCTGAGACCCAGTACTTC
NA TRBJ2-7 TRBV24-1 few CATSVWGDEQYF TGTGCCACCAGTGTATGGGGGGACGAGCAGTACTTC
NA TRBJ2-1 TRBV20-1 NA CSVRGGGSSYNEQFF TGCAGTGTTAGAGGGGGAGGGAGCTCCTACAATGAGCAGTTCTTC
TRBD2 TRBJ2-7 TRBV5-1 many CASRSSGRLRSSYEQYF TGCGCCAGCAGAAGTAGCGGGAGGCTTCGGAGCTCCTACGAGCAGTACTTC
TRBD1 TRBJ1-2 TRBV28 NA CASSFQTGGFAGYTF TGTGCCAGCAGTTTCCAGACAGGGGGCTTTGCTGGCTACACCTTC
NA TRBJ2-1 TRBV6-2/TRBV6-3 many CATSIGNEQFF TGTGCCACCTCGATTGGGAATGAGCAGTTCTTC
TRBD1 TRBJ1-6 TRBV27 many CASKRDRASPLHF TGTGCCAGCAAGCGGGACAGGGCATCACCCCTCCACTTT
NA TRBJ2-5 TRBV24-1 many CATGDQETQYF TGTGCCACGGGCGACCAAGAGACCCAGTACTTC
NA TRBJ2-7 TRBV5-1 few CASSAGTGGIQQYF TGCGCCAGCAGCGCCGGGACTGGGGGAATTCAGCAGTACTTC
TRBD2 TRBJ2-1 TRBV30 few CAWSVQEGLAGQTYNEQFF TGTGCCTGGAGTGTACAGGAGGGTCTAGCGGGACAAACATACAATGAGCAGTTCTTC
TRBD1 TRBJ2-1 TRBV28 many CASSEDRSSSYNEQFF TGTGCCAGCAGCGAGGACAGGTCGAGCTCCTACAATGAGCAGTTCTTC
NA TRBJ1-1 TRBV30 NA CAWRQDYTEAVF TGTGCCTGGAGACAGGATTACACTGAAGCTGTCTTT
TRBD1 TRBJ1-5 TRBV6-1 many CASMGQGVVQPQHF TGTGCCAGCATGGGACAGGGGGTTGTTCAGCCCCAGCATTTT
NA TRBJ1-1 TRBV30 NA CAWSWSGGRATEAFF TGTGCCTGGAGTTGGTCTGGGGGTCGGGCCACTGAAGCTTTCTTT
TRBD1 TRBJ2-2 TRBV5-1 NA CASSLNRGLGANTGELFF TGCGCCAGCAGCTTGAACAGGGGGCTGGGCGCGAACACCGGGGAGCTGTTTTTT
NA TRBJ2-7 TRBV29-1 NA CSVESSRSYEQYF TGCAGCGTTGAGAGCAGTCGCTCCTACGAGCAGTACTTC
TRBD1 TRBJ1-2 TRBV10-3 many CAISGPPLGQALRYGYTF TGTGCCATCAGTGGCCCACCCCTCGGACAGGCTCTCCGCTATGGCTACACCTTC
NA TRBJ1-1 TRBV5-6 many CASSPGGSEAFF TGTGCCAGCAGCCCCGGGGGTTCTGAAGCTTTCTTT
NA TRBJ2-3 TRBV4-1 NA CASSQVVSRGTDTQYF TGCGCCAGCAGCCAAGTAGTGTCGAGGGGCACAGATACGCAGTATTTT
NA TRBJ1-3 TRBV28 many CASSPRTFLGSGNTIYF TGTGCCAGCAGTCCAAGGACCTTCTTAGGCTCTGGAAACACCATATATTTT
NA TRBJ2-5 TRBV10-3 NA CAISRGAGETQYF TGTGCCATCAGTCGGGGGGCAGGAGAGACCCAGTACTTC
TRBD2 TRBJ2-1 TRBV28 many CASSPTFKTSGKYNEQFF TGTGCCAGCAGTCCCACATTTAAGACTAGCGGGAAATACAATGAGCAGTTCTTC
NA TRBJ1-4 TRBV30 few CAWSVRGVEKLFF TGTGCCTGGAGTGTACGAGGGGTTGAAAAACTGTTTTTT
TRBD2 TRBJ2-7 TRBV30 few CAWSGMGGSLYEQYF TGTGCCTGGAGTGGAATGGGCGGGAGCCTCTACGAGCAGTACTTC
NA TRBJ2-2 TRBV27 NA CASKLIGGPGELFF TGTGCCAGCAAGTTAATCGGGGGCCCCGGGGAGCTGTTTTTT
TRBD1 TRBJ1-1 TRBV7-3 few CASSSTGTDTEAFF TGTGCCAGCAGCTCGACCGGGACAGACACTGAAGCTTTCTTT
NA TRBJ1-1 TRBV29-1 few CSVDKGTNTEAFF TGCAGCGTTGACAAGGGCACGAACACTGAAGCTTTCTTT
TRBD2 TRBJ2-3 TRBV5-1 few CASTLAGNTDTQYF TGCGCCAGCACCCTAGCGGGGAACACAGATACGCAGTATTTT
TRBD1 TRBJ1-6 TRBV28 many CASNPGQGYSPLHF TGTGCCAGCAACCCGGGACAGGGGTATTCACCCCTCCACTTT
TRBD2 TRBJ2-7 TRBV6-2/TRBV6-3 many CASSRDYRKVYEQYF TGTGCCAGCAGCCGGGACTACCGAAAAGTCTACGAGCAGTACTTC
TRBD2 TRBJ2-1 TRBV6-2/TRBV6-3 NA CASSASTSGQYSYNEQFF TGTGCCAGCAGTGCCTCAACTAGCGGACAATACTCCTACAATGAGCAGTTCTTC
NA TRBJ2-7 TRBV20-1 many CSARVIGLSYEQYF TGCAGTGCTAGGGTGATAGGTCTCTCCTACGAGCAGTACTTC
TRBD1 TRBJ2-3 TRBV10-3 NA CAIRAQGAGDTQYF TGTGCCATCAGGGCACAGGGGGCGGGAGATACGCAGTATTTT
NA TRBJ2-7 TRBV7-8 many CASSLVERYEQYF TGTGCCAGCAGCTTAGTGGAACGCTACGAGCAGTACTTC
TRBD2 TRBJ2-7 TRBV5-1 NA CASSLTGGLHIEQYF TGCGCCAGCAGCTTGACGGGAGGGCTTCATATTGAGCAGTACTTC
TRBD2 TRBJ2-1 TRBV5-6 many CASSFTSGSGDEQFF TGTGCCAGCAGCTTTACTAGCGGGAGTGGTGATGAGCAGTTCTTC
TRBD1 TRBJ1-2 TRBV19 NA CASSTRQGLNYGYTF TGTGCCAGTAGTACTCGACAGGGTCTTAACTATGGCTACACCTTC
TRBD1 TRBJ2-3 TRBV3-1 many CASSPTGTDTQYF TGTGCCAGCAGCCCGACAGGGACAGATACGCAGTATTTT
NA TRBJ2-5 TRBV2 few CASSEIGETQYF TGTGCCAGCAGTGAAATAGGGGAGACCCAGTACTTC
NA TRBJ2-3 TRBV5-1 few CASSFYAGSSTDTQYF TGCGCCAGCAGCTTTTACGCGGGATCTAGCACAGATACGCAGTATTTT
NA TRBJ2-7 TRBV4-1 few CASSQSVGRYEQYF TGCGCCAGCAGCCAAAGTGTAGGGCGCTACGAGCAGTACTTC
TRBD1 TRBJ2-7 TRBV5-4 NA CASSLDRGSAYEQYF TGTGCCAGCAGCTTAGACAGGGGAAGCGCCTACGAGCAGTACTTC
NA TRBJ1-6 TRBV6-5 few CASSYGGRESSPLHF TGTGCCAGCAGTTATGGTGGCAGGGAAAGTTCACCCCTCCACTTT
NA TRBJ1-4 TRBV28 few CASSLGLSHGTRNEKLFF TGTGCCAGCAGTTTAGGATTGAGCCACGGGACAAGAAATGAAAAACTGTTTTTT
NA TRBJ2-7 TRBV4-1 few CASSQPVAQQRVYEQYF TGCGCCAGCAGCCAACCGGTCGCACAACAGCGGGTCTACGAGCAGTACTTC
NA TRBJ2-5 TRBV3-1 NA CASSQKGQETQYF TGTGCCAGCAGCCAAAAGGGTCAAGAGACCCAGTACTTC
NA TRBJ1-1 TRBV28 many CASRTGVYTEAFF TGTGCCAGCAGAACCGGAGTTTACACTGAAGCTTTCTTT
NA TRBJ2-1 TRBV9 many CASSVAGEQFF TGTGCCAGCAGCGTAGCGGGTGAGCAGTTCTTC
TRBD2 TRBJ2-4 TRBV28 NA CASSLWGGRNIQYF TGTGCCAGCAGTTTATGGGGAGGGAGGAACATTCAGTACTTC